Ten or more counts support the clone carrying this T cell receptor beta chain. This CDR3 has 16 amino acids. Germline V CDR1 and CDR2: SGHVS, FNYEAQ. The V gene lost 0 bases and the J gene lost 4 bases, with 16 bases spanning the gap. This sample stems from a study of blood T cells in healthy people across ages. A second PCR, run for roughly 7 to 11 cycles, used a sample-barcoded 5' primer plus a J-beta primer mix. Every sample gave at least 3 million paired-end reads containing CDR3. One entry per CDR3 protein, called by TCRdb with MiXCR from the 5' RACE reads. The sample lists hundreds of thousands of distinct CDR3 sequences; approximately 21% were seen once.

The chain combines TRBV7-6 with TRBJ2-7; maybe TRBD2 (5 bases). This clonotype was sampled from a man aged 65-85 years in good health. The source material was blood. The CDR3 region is CASSLAYSAVLYEQYF. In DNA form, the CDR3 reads TGTGCCAGCAGCTTAGCGTATAGCGCAGTCCTGTACGAGCAGTACTTC.